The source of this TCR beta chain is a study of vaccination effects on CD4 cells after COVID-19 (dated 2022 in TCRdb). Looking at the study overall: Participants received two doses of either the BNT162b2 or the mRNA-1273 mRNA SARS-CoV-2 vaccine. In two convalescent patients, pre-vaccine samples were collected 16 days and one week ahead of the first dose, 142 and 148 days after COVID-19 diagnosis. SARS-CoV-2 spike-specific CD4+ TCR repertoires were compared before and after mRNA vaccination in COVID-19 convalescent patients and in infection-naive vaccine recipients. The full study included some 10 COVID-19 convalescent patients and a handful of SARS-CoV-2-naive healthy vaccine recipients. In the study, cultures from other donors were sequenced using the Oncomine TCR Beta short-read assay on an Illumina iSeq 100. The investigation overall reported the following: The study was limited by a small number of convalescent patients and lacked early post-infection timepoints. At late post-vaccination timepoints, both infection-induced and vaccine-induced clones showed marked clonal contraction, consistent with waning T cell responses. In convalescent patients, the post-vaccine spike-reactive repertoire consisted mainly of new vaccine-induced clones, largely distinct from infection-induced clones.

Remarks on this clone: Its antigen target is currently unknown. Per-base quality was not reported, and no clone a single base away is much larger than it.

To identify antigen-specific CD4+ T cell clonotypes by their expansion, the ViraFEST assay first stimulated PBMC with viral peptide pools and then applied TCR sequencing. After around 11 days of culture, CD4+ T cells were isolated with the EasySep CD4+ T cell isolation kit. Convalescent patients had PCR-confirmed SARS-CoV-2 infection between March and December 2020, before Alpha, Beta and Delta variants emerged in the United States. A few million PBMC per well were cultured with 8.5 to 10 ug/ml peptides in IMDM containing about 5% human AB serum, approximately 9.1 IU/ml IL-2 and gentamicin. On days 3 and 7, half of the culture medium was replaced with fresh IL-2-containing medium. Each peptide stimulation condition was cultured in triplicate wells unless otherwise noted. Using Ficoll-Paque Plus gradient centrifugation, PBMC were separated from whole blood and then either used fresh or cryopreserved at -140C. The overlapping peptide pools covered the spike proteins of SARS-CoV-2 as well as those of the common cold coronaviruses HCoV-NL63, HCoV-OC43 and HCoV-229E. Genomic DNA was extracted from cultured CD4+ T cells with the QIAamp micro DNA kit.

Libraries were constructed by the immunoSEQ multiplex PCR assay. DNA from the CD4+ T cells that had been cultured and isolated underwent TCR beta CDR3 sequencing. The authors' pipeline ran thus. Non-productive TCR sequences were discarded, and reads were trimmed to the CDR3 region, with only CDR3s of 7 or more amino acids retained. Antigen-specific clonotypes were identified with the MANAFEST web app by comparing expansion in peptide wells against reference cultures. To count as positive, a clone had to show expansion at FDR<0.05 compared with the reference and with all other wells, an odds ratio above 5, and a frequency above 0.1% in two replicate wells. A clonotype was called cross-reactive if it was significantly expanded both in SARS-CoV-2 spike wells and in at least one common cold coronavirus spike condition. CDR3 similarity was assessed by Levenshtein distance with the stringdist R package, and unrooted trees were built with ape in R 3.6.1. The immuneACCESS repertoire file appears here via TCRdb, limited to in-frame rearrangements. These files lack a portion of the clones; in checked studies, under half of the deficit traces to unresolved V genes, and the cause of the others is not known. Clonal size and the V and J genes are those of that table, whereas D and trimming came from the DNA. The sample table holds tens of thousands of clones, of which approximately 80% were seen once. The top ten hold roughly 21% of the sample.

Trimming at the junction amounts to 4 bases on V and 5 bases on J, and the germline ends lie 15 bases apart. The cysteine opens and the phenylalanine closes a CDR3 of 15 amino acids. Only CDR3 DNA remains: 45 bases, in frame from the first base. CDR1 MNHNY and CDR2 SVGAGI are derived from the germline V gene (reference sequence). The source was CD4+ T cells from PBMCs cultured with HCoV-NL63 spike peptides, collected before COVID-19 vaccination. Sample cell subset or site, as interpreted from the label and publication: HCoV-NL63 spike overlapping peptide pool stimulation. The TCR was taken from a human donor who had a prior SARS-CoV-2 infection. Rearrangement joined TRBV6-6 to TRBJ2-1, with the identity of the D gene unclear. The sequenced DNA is TGTGCCAGCAGTTTTGAACCAACCCTAGACAATGAGCAGTTCTTC. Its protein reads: CASSFEPTLDNEQFF.